The 23 T cell receptor beta chains reported below all come from one sample, sequenced in a study of T cells in narcolepsy. This table comes from immunoSEQ multiplex PCR, and its TCRdb copy is limited to in-frame clones, with some not included. The sample shows just over 20,000 clones, roughly nine tenths of them seen only once. Input material: CD45RA- memory CD4+ T cells from PBMCs. These receptors were collected from a human donor with narcolepsy.

The chain combines TRBV2 with TRBJ1-1; no clear D gene. The V end lost 4 bases, the J end lost 1 base, and 10 bases lay between the germline ends. Looked up from germline, CDR1 is SNHLY and CDR2 is FYNNEI. This CDR3 region has 14 residues. The CDR3 sequence: CASSGAAENTEAFF. The CDR3 DNA sequence: TGTGCCAGCAGTGGGGCGGCGGAGAACACTGAAGCTTTCTTT.

This clone has only a few counts. V is TRBV29-1 and J is TRBJ2-1; D gene uncertain. The CDR3 extends over 16 amino acids. Trimming took off 4 bases at V and 4 bases at J, with 20 bases between the two ends. Germline V lookup: CDR1 SQVTM, CDR2 ANQGSEA. The chain's CDR3 is CSVAGVTNIRYNEQFF. CDR3 coding DNA: TGCAGCGTTGCCGGTGTCACCAATATCAGATACAATGAGCAGTTCTTC.

V is TRBV19 and J is TRBJ1-4, with TRBD1 identical over 9 bases. The V gene end was trimmed by 4 bases and the J gene end by 8 bases; junction bases not matched to a gene: 8. This CDR3 is built from 15 residues. Germline loops: CDR1 LNHDA, CDR2 SQIVND (reference sequence). This chain's CDR3 is CASSKTGGIREKLFF. CDR3 DNA sequence: TGTGCCAGTAGTAAAACAGGGGGCATTAGGGAAAAACTGTTTTTT.

This clone was detected only once. This chain links TRBV7-6 with TRBJ2-1; 10 bases line up with TRBD1. Trimming cost V 2 bases and J 15 bases; bases outside gene matches: 7. Germline CDR1 and CDR2: SGHVS and FNYEAQ. This CDR3 is 13 amino acids long. CDR3 nucleotide sequence: TGTGCCAGCAGCTTAAGGGACAGGGGACCGCTGTTCTTC. This codes for CASSLRDRGPLFF. The full variable domain, in which reference TRBV7-6 and TRBJ2-1 provide the parts outside the CDR3, is GAGVSQSPRYKVTKRGQDVALRCDPISGHVSLYWYRQALGQGPEFLTYFNYEAQQDKSGLPNDRFSAERPEGSISTLTIQRTEQRDSAMYRCASSLRDRGPLFFGPGTRLTVL.

V usage is TRBV5-1 and J usage is TRBJ2-1, with 8 nucleotides matching TRBD2. Germline loops: CDR1 SGHRS, CDR2 YFSETQ. The length of the CDR3 is 16 residues. The junction had 6 bases not matched to a gene; V was cut back by 4 bases and J by 0 bases. The CDR3: CASSTTSGGSYNEQFF. The CDR3 coding sequence is TGCGCCAGCAGCACCACTAGCGGCGGCTCCTACAATGAGCAGTTCTTC.

CDR3 loop: CASSLRTSGRYEQYF. CDR3 nucleotide sequence: TGTGCCAGCAGCTTAAGGACTAGCGGGAGATACGAGCAGTACTTC. The chain uses TRBV5-4 and TRBJ2-7; 13 bases align to TRBD2. The CDR3 has 15 amino acids. J was trimmed by 4 bases and V by 2 bases; bases with no gene match: 3. The V gene's germline CDR1 is SGHNT and CDR2 YYREEE (reference sequence).

The chain uses TRBV18 and TRBJ2-7; D remains unclear. Trimming removed 3 bases at V and 4 bases at J, with 7 bases between. The CDR3 totals 12 residues. Germline V gives CDR1 KGHSH, CDR2 LQKENI. The DNA for the CDR3 is TGTGCCAGCTCACCCGACTTATACGAGCAGTACTTC. It translates to CASSPDLYEQYF.

V usage is TRBV18 and J usage is TRBJ2-1; D is perhaps TRBD2 (5 bases). Trimming took 5 bases from V and 9 from J, leaving 20 bases between them. Germline V gene sequence: CDR1 KGHSH, CDR2 LQKENI. CDR3 size: 15 residues. The CDR3 loop reads CASSVGVPGKGEQFF. Written as DNA, the CDR3 is TGTGCCAGCTCAGTCGGGGTCCCGGGGAAAGGTGAGCAGTTCTTC.

This chain uses TRBV5-6 with TRBJ1-1, with 8 bases fitting TRBD1. The CDR3 loop spans 15 amino acids. Germline CDR1 SGHDT, CDR2 YYEEEE. J was trimmed by 5 bases and V by 1 base; bases with no gene match: 7. The CDR3: CASSLLDRVGTEAFF. In DNA, the CDR3 is TGTGCCAGCAGCTTGTTGGACAGGGTAGGGACTGAAGCTTTCTTT. The full variable domain, with the rest looked up from reference TRBV5-6 and TRBJ1-1, is DAGVTQSPTHLIKTRGQQVTLRCSPKSGHDTVSWYQQALGQGPQFIFQYYEEEERQRGNFPDRFSGHQFPNYSSELNVNALLLGDSALYLCASSLLDRVGTEAFFGQGTRLTVV.

This sequence joins TRBV25-1 and TRBJ1-1; a possible D gene is TRBD1 (5 bases). V lost 4 bases, J lost 5 bases, and 23 bases lay in between. Germline-derived CDR1 and CDR2 are MGHDK and SYGVNS. The CDR3 is 17 residues long. The CDR3 is CASSAHIRGADGTEAFF. CDR3 bases: TGTGCCAGCAGTGCGCATATTAGAGGGGCTGATGGTACTGAAGCTTTCTTT.

J is TRBJ2-5 and V is TRBV7-2; D unresolved. The DNA end favors TRBJ2-7, so the J call may be wrong. The CDR3 extends over 12 amino acids. Germline V gene lookup returns CDR1 SGHTA and CDR2 FQGNSA. The CDR3 DNA is TGTGCCAGCAGCTCCGCCTACTACGAGCAGTACTTC. Protein sequence: CASSSAYYEQYF.

This clone was observed a few times. The chain joins TRBV19 to TRBJ1-4; D is ambiguous. Trimming pared 4 bases from V and 7 bases from J, leaving 16 bases between. This CDR3 contains 15 residues. Per germline, CDR1 LNHDA and CDR2 SQIVND (reference sequence). As DNA, the CDR3 is TGTGCCAGTAGTAGGACGTATCTCGCGAGTGAAAAACTGTTTTTT. Protein sequence: CASSRTYLASEKLFF.

The CDR3 region has the DNA TGTGCCAGCAGTTATGCGACCTACACTGAAGCTTTCTTT. Translation gives CASSYATYTEAFF. J is TRBJ1-1 and V is TRBV19; no clear D gene. The CDR3 is 13 residues long. CDR1 and CDR2 from the germline V gene are LNHDA and SQIVND (reference sequence). V shed 9 bases and J shed 3 bases, with 14 bases lying between them.

V and J are TRBV18 and TRBJ1-1; a possible D gene is TRBD1 (5 bases). Germline V gene lookup returns CDR1 KGHSH and CDR2 LQKENI. V lost 2 bases, J lost 1 base, and 5 bases lay in between. CDR3 length: 13 amino acids. CDR3 sequence reads: CASSPGGNTEAFF. CDR3 DNA: TGTGCCAGCTCACCAGGGGGGAACACTGAAGCTTTCTTT.

The chain carries TRBV5-1 and TRBJ2-3, with D hard to call. The V gene lost 2 bases and the J gene lost 3 bases, with 7 bases spanning the gap. The germline gives CDR1 SGHRS, CDR2 YFSETQ. The CDR3 covers 13 residues. The CDR3 DNA reads as TGCGCCAGCAGCTTCCAAGGGACAGATACGCAGTATTTT. It specifies CASSFQGTDTQYF.

The rearrangement uses TRBV7-2 and TRBJ1-1; the D is unclear. V was cut by 4 bases and J by 5 bases, with 14 bases left in between. Germline-derived CDR1 and CDR2 are SGHTA and FQGNSA. CDR3 size: 14 residues. The CDR3 loop is CASSSDQRWTEAFF. As DNA, the CDR3 is TGTGCCAGCAGCTCGGACCAGAGATGGACTGAAGCTTTCTTT.

V usage is TRBV5-3 and J usage is TRBJ2-7; weak D call: TRBD1 (5 bases). TRBV5-3 is noted as an ORF with a role that remains uncertain. Trimming stripped 9 bases from V and 4 bases from J, with 23 bases between. The CDR3 is 15 amino acids. The CDR3 spells CATTGLRLPQYEQYF. The CDR3 coding sequence is TGTGCCACAACAGGCCTCAGGTTACCTCAATACGAGCAGTACTTC.

This chain connects TRBV10-3 to TRBJ2-5; 7 bases fit TRBD2. CDR1 and CDR2 from the germline V gene are ENHRY and SYGVKD. V trimming: 4 bases; J trimming: 5 bases; junction bases outside the gene matches: 10. There are 15 residues in the CDR3. The CDR3 loop reads CAISAGTGGWETQYF. CDR3 bases: TGTGCCATCAGTGCGGGTACGGGAGGCTGGGAGACCCAGTACTTC.

The chain employs TRBV28 and TRBJ1-6; TRBD1 agrees at 8 bases. From germline, CDR1 is MDHEN and CDR2 SYDVKM. This CDR3 region has 15 residues. V lost 2 bases, J lost 9 bases, and 6 bases stayed unmatched. The CDR3 here is CASSLGDRRGSPLHF. The CDR3 bases are TGTGCCAGCAGTTTAGGGGACAGGAGAGGTTCACCCCTCCACTTT.

The chain couples TRBV2 to TRBJ2-2; no clear D gene. There are 13 residues in the CDR3. The ends were cut back, 2 bases at V and 4 bases at J, with 5 bases in the middle. Germline CDR1 is SNHLY and CDR2 is FYNNEI. The CDR3 protein is CASSEWSTGELFF. The CDR3 DNA reads as TGTGCCAGCAGTGAATGGAGCACCGGGGAGCTGTTTTTT.

The chain employs TRBV19 and TRBJ1-2; D is perhaps TRBD1 (5 bases). Trimming shortened V by 6 bases and J by 4 bases, and 21 bases separated the two germline ends. CDR1 LNHDA and CDR2 SQIVND come from the germline V gene (reference sequence). The CDR3 extends over 16 amino acids. The CDR3 protein is CASSESGLRATYGYTF. CDR3 sequence (DNA): TGTGCCAGTAGCGAATCAGGGCTCCGGGCGACCTATGGCTACACCTTC.

V gene TRBV23-1 combines with J gene TRBJ2-7; perhaps D is TRBD1 or TRBD2 (5 bases each). TRBV23-1 is classed as an ORF, of uncertain function. The CDR3 extends over 15 amino acids. Trimming cost V 6 bases and J 0 bases, with 15 bases left between them. CDR3 coding DNA: TGCGCCAGCAGGTTGGGGGTCCACAGCTCCTACGAGCAGTACTTC. Protein sequence: CASRLGVHSSYEQYF.

The gene calls are TRBV11-3 and TRBJ2-2; 9 bases map to TRBD1. CDR1 is SGHNT and CDR2 is YENEEA in the germline V gene. This CDR3 region has 14 residues. Trimming cost V 4 bases and J 5 bases; bases outside gene matches: 2. CDR3 in amino acids: CASSSQGATGELFF. DNA for the CDR3: TGTGCCAGCAGCTCACAGGGGGCGACCGGGGAGCTGTTTTTT.